This TCR beta chain was documented in a study of OX40 agonist ivuxolimab in advanced cancers. Germline CDR1 is MDHEN and CDR2 is SYDVKM. The CDR3 loop spans 14 amino acids. Trimming took off 8 bases at V and 3 bases at J, with 14 bases between the two ends. Sequencing used immunoSEQ multiplex PCR; TCRdb keeps in-frame clones, though not all of them. The sample carries roughly 20,000 clones, approximately 85% recorded once. The V and J genes are TRBV28 and TRBJ2-1; no reliable D call. The sequencing here drew on CD4+ or CD8+ T cells sorted from blood, taken in a trial of the OX40 agonist ivuxolimab. The sequence derives from an adult with an advanced solid tumor such as melanoma, head and neck, liver or kidney cancer. CDR3: CASPPTLGYNEQFF. DNA for the CDR3: TGTGCCAGCCCCCCGACATTGGGCTACAATGAGCAGTTCTTC. Looking up the rest from reference TRBV28 and TRBJ2-1 gives the full variable domain: DVKVTQSSRYLVKRTGEKVFLECVQDMDHENMFWYRQDPGLGLRLIYFSYDVKMKEKGDIPEGYSVSREKKERFSLILESASTNQTSMYLCASPPTLGYNEQFFGPGTRLTVL.